The 12 T cell receptor beta chains below all came from one sample that was sequenced in a study of human T cells and chemical hapten exposure. This sample's time point: patch test 1, 2 weeks after DPC sensitization. As for treatment: therapeutic diphenylcyclopropenone sensitization with weekly scalp DPC. TCRdb reanalysed the RACE reads using MiXCR and keeps one entry per CDR3 protein. The sample gives around 340,000 distinct CDR3 sequences, 6% to 8.5% of which show up once; 7.5% to 8.5% is in the top ten. Sequencing used whole blood, obtained in connection with sensitization to the hapten diphenylcyclopropenone (DPC). These receptors were taken from a woman between 18 and 29 years old with alopecia areata. Some clones in this sample may be carry-over from other donors' samples.

This clonotype has only a few counts. The chain links TRBV6-2 or TRBV6-3 to TRBJ1-5; D uncertain. Germline values: CDR1 MNHEY, CDR2 SVGEGT. Trimming pared 6 bases from V and 10 bases from J, leaving 13 bases between. CDR3 length: 12 amino acids. The CDR3 loop reads CASSPRMEPQHF. In nucleotides, the CDR3 is TGTGCCAGCAGCCCGCGGATGGAACCCCAGCATTTT.

This clonotype was counted a few times. V usage is TRBV11-2 and J usage is TRBJ2-4; 7 bases align to TRBD1. V trimming: 3 bases; J trimming: 5 bases; junction bases outside the gene matches: 10. CDR1 and CDR2 from the germline V gene are SGHAT and FQNNGV. The CDR3 has 16 residues. The CDR3 nucleotides read TGTGCCAGCAGCTTTGAGACAGGGTCGAGGGAAAACATTCAGTACTTC. Amino acid sequence: CASSFETGSRENIQYF.

In its sample, this clonotype was seen a few times. The CDR3 nucleotides read TGTGCCAGCAGCGTAGATAGCTCGCCAAACACCGGGGAGCTGTTTTTT. Amino acid sequence: CASSVDSSPNTGELFF. This rearrangement joins TRBV9 to TRBJ2-2; unclear D gene. Looked up from germline, CDR1 is SGDLS and CDR2 is YYNGEE. This CDR3 has 16 amino acids. The V end was cut by 0 bases, the J end by 2 bases, with 11 bases between.

V usage is TRBV5-1 and J usage is TRBJ2-7, with 8 bases matching TRBD1. The CDR3 spans 16 residues. Germline lookup yields CDR1 SGHRS and CDR2 YFSETQ. V was pared by 0 bases and J by 0 bases, with 5 bases of the junction left unmatched. In DNA, the CDR3 is TGCGCCAGCAGCTTGGTAGGACAGGGCCTCTCCTACGAGCAGTACTTC. Translating gives CASSLVGQGLSYEQYF.

This clonotype has ten or more counts. V gene TRBV4-2 combines with J gene TRBJ2-3; TRBD2 matches at 12 bases. V was pared by 0 bases and J by 0 bases, with 10 bases of the junction left unmatched. The length of the CDR3 is 20 residues. The V gene's germline CDR1 is LGHNA and CDR2 YNFKEQ. CDR3 DNA sequence: TGTGCCAGCAGCCAAGATGTCTTTACTAGCGGGGGGCTCAGCACAGATACGCAGTATTTT. Translating it yields CASSQDVFTSGGLSTDTQYF.

CDR3 amino acids: CASSLGDNTGELFF. For the CDR3, the DNA is TGTGCCAGCAGCTTGGGTGACAACACCGGGGAGCTGTTTTTT. The chain links TRBV5-6 to TRBJ2-2; unclear D gene. Germline CDR1 is SGHDT and CDR2 is YYEEEE. The CDR3 sequence is 14 residues long. V was clipped by 0 bases and J by 2 bases, with 5 bases between them.

This clonotype has more than one count but fewer than ten. The V call is TRBV5-5, the J call TRBJ1-1, with D unresolved. Trimming removed 1 base at V and 1 base at J, with 5 bases between. This CDR3 has 13 residues. Germline CDR1 reads SGHKS; CDR2 reads YYEKEE (reference sequence). The DNA of the CDR3 is TGTGCCAGCAGCTTGTACGAGAACACTGAAGCTTTCTTT. Its translation: CASSLYENTEAFF.

This clonotype was observed at least ten times. J is TRBJ2-3 and V is TRBV6-5; 10 nucleotides agree with TRBD1. Germline CDR1 MNHEY, CDR2 SVGAGI. The V segment lost 6 bases and the J segment 7 bases; nucleotides outside the gene matches: 10. The CDR3 runs 15 residues. For the CDR3, the DNA is TGTGCCAGCAGAGCCGGGACAGGGGTTCCAAATACGCAGTATTTT. As protein: CASRAGTGVPNTQYF.

This clonotype was recorded at least ten times. The chain has TRBV6-6 and TRBJ2-7; the match to TRBD2 covers 8 bases. Per the germline V gene, CDR1 is MNHNY and CDR2 is SVGAGI (reference sequence). V lost 6 bases, J lost 3 bases, and 7 bases stayed unmatched. This CDR3 region has 14 residues. Here the CDR3 reads CASSSAGTSYEQYF. The CDR3 DNA reads as TGTGCCAGCAGCTCTGCCGGGACTAGCTACGAGCAGTACTTC.

There are many counts of this clonotype. The chain recombines TRBV6-5 with TRBJ2-7; 9 bases are shared with TRBD2. The CDR3 totals 14 residues. The V and J ends lost 6 bases and 2 bases, in that order; junction bases with no gene match: 5. Germline-derived CDR1 and CDR2 are MNHEY and SVGAGI. The CDR3 region is CASRIAGDTYEQYF. Written as DNA, the CDR3 is TGTGCCAGCAGAATAGCGGGGGACACCTACGAGCAGTACTTC.

Only a few counts were recorded for this clonotype. The chain recombines TRBV27 with TRBJ2-7; TRBD1 is a possible D gene (7 bases). CDR3 length equals 15 residues. In germline, CDR1 is MNHEY, CDR2 SMNVEV (reference sequence). The V and J ends lost 3 bases and 1 base respectively, with 13 bases between them. The CDR3 loop reads CASSLVRGRSYEQYF. The CDR3 DNA reads as TGTGCCAGCAGTTTGGTCAGGGGGAGGTCCTACGAGCAGTACTTC.

The CDR3 DNA reads as TGCAGCGTTGAAGTTCAGGGGGCGGGGGAGCAGTACTTC. It specifies CSVEVQGAGEQYF. This chain connects TRBV29-1 to TRBJ2-7; 8 positions agree with TRBD1. V shed 1 base and J 7 bases; nucleotides not matched to a gene: 6. Germline V gene data show CDR1 as SQVTM and CDR2 as ANQGSEA. This CDR3 comprises 13 residues.